The clone carrying this T cell receptor beta chain was observed a handful of times. Its antigen is unknown. The same CDR3 is also encoded by other DNA sequences in this sample. The entry originates in a study of beta chain features in type 1 diabetes. Germline V gene sequence: CDR1 SEHNR, CDR2 FQNEAQ (reference sequence). V lost 0 bases, J lost 5 bases, and 10 bases lay in between. The CDR3 loop spans 14 amino acids. Whole-study findings and limits: The study found moderately but significantly shorter TCRB CDR3s in all four CD4+ subsets of Type 1 diabetes patients.

Expressed TCRB transcripts were sequenced, since all the RNA that had been isolated was reverse transcribed. Sequencing was performed with immunoSEQ multiplex PCR; in TCRdb, only in-frame clones are kept and a portion is missing. The table has 300,000 or so clones, approximately 9.9% seen once. The receptor was derived from a man younger than 45 with type 1 diabetes. This chain joins TRBV7-9 and TRBJ2-5, with a possible D match to TRBD2 (7 bases). The source material was central memory CD4+ T cells from blood. Here the CDR3 reads CASSLAGGLETQYF. In DNA form, the CDR3 reads TGTGCCAGCAGCTTAGCGGGGGGGCTGGAGACCCAGTACTTC.